This is a list of T cell receptor beta chains from one sample in a study of OX40 agonist ivuxolimab in advanced cancers. Assay used: immunoSEQ multiplex PCR; TCRdb lists only in-frame clones, some missing. Here the sample spans roughly 65,000 clones, around 90% being singletons. The sample consisted of CD4+ or CD8+ T cells sorted from blood, taken in a trial of the OX40 agonist ivuxolimab. The receptors were gathered from an adult with an advanced solid tumor such as melanoma, head and neck, liver or kidney cancer. Each CDR3 is given with its conserved first and last residue. The order of the fields is D gene, clone size, J gene, V gene, CDR3 DNA, CDR3 protein. D genes are given only for firm matches. Clone size appears in some rows only: once, few, many, or a class for an expanded clone.

d_call: .; clone_size: once; j_call: TRBJ2-7; v_call: TRBV7-8; cdr3_nt: TGTGCCAGCAGCTTAGCGTCCAGGAGCTCCTACGAGCAGTACTTC; cdr3_aa: CASSLASRSSYEQYF
d_call: .; clone_size: .; j_call: TRBJ2-4; v_call: TRBV6-5; cdr3_nt: TGTGCCAGCAGTTTAGGGGCGCCACAGGGCATTCAGTACTTC; cdr3_aa: CASSLGAPQGIQYF
d_call: .; clone_size: .; j_call: TRBJ1-2; v_call: TRBV27; cdr3_nt: TGTGCCAGCAGTTTCGGGAACTCTATTAACGGCTACACCTTC; cdr3_aa: CASSFGNSINGYTF
d_call: .; clone_size: .; j_call: TRBJ2-1; v_call: TRBV18; cdr3_nt: TGTGCCAGCTCACGGGGACTTTTAGGGTATGAGCAGTTCTTC; cdr3_aa: CASSRGLLGYEQFF
d_call: TRBD2; clone_size: once; j_call: TRBJ2-7; v_call: TRBV7-2; cdr3_nt: TGTGCCAGCAGAGGACTAGCGGGGCGACACTACGAGCAGTACTTC; cdr3_aa: CASRGLAGRHYEQYF
d_call: TRBD2; clone_size: .; j_call: TRBJ2-7; v_call: TRBV28; cdr3_nt: TGTGCCAGCAGTGCACTAGCGGGAGGCCACACACTAGGAGAGCAGTACTTC; cdr3_aa: CASSALAGGHTLGEQYF
d_call: TRBD1; clone_size: .; j_call: TRBJ2-2; v_call: TRBV27; cdr3_nt: TGTGCCAGCAGTTTTGAGGGGGCAACCGGGGAGCTGTTTTTT; cdr3_aa: CASSFEGATGELFF
d_call: .; clone_size: .; j_call: TRBJ2-1; v_call: TRBV20-1; cdr3_nt: TGCAGTGCTAGGGGAACTAGAGAGCAGTTCTTC; cdr3_aa: CSARGTREQFF
d_call: TRBD1; clone_size: .; j_call: TRBJ2-7; v_call: TRBV10-3; cdr3_nt: TGTGCCATCAGGCTGGGACAGGGGGCCTACGAGCAGTACTTC; cdr3_aa: CAIRLGQGAYEQYF
d_call: .; clone_size: .; j_call: TRBJ2-7; v_call: TRBV10-3; cdr3_nt: TGTGCCATCAGTGACTTTGCCTACGAGCAGTACTTC; cdr3_aa: CAISDFAYEQYF
d_call: TRBD2; clone_size: .; j_call: TRBJ2-7; v_call: TRBV6-5; cdr3_nt: TGTGCCAGCAGTTCGACTAGCGGAGAGCAGTACTTC; cdr3_aa: CASSSTSGEQYF
d_call: .; clone_size: .; j_call: TRBJ1-2; v_call: TRBV11-2; cdr3_nt: TGTGCCAGCAGCTCTTACCCCGGGGGGTGGTATAGCTATGGCTACACCTTC; cdr3_aa: CASSSYPGGWYSYGYTF
d_call: .; clone_size: .; j_call: TRBJ2-7; v_call: TRBV10-3; cdr3_nt: TGTGCCACTAAAGGGACGTCGAATGGGGAGCAGTACTTC; cdr3_aa: CATKGTSNGEQYF
d_call: .; clone_size: .; j_call: TRBJ2-5; v_call: TRBV25-1; cdr3_nt: TGTGCCAGCAGTGCGAATACAGCGGAGACCCAGTACTTC; cdr3_aa: CASSANTAETQYF
d_call: .; clone_size: few; j_call: TRBJ2-5; v_call: TRBV7-6; cdr3_nt: TGTGCCAGCAGCTTAGTAGGAGGGGGGTTAGAGACCCAGTACTTC; cdr3_aa: CASSLVGGGLETQYF
d_call: .; clone_size: few; j_call: TRBJ2-1; v_call: TRBV10-2; cdr3_nt: TGCGCCAGCAGTGAACCCACCGCCCCGTGGGTTTACAATGAGCAGTTCTTC; cdr3_aa: CASSEPTAPWVYNEQFF
d_call: .; clone_size: .; j_call: TRBJ2-2; v_call: TRBV7-7; cdr3_nt: TGTGCTAGCAGCTTAGAACCCACCGGGGAGCTGTTTTTT; cdr3_aa: CASSLEPTGELFF
d_call: TRBD1; clone_size: .; j_call: TRBJ1-1; v_call: TRBV7-4; cdr3_nt: TGTGCCAGCAGCTATCAGGGGGCCATGAACACTGAAGCTTTCTTT; cdr3_aa: CASSYQGAMNTEAFF
d_call: TRBD2; clone_size: .; j_call: TRBJ2-1; v_call: TRBV19; cdr3_nt: TGTGCCAGTAGTAGACAACTAGCGACTGAGCAGTTCTTC; cdr3_aa: CASSRQLATEQFF
d_call: .; clone_size: .; j_call: TRBJ2-5; v_call: TRBV6-1; cdr3_nt: TGTGCCAGCAGTGATGTTTGGGGGAGGAGGGAAGAGACCCAGTACTTC; cdr3_aa: CASSDVWGRREETQYF
d_call: .; clone_size: .; j_call: TRBJ1-5; v_call: TRBV15; cdr3_nt: TGTGCCACCAGCAGAGATCGGAAGGATCAGCCCCAGCATTTT; cdr3_aa: CATSRDRKDQPQHF
d_call: .; clone_size: .; j_call: TRBJ2-6; v_call: TRBV28; cdr3_nt: TGTGCCAGCAGTTTATCCGGGATAGGTGGGGCCAACGTCCTGACTTTC; cdr3_aa: CASSLSGIGGANVLTF
d_call: .; clone_size: .; j_call: TRBJ1-2; v_call: TRBV19; cdr3_nt: TGTGCCAGTAGTATAGTCCAGATCGGTGGCTACACCTTC; cdr3_aa: CASSIVQIGGYTF
d_call: .; clone_size: few; j_call: TRBJ2-5; v_call: TRBV20-1; cdr3_nt: TGCAGTGCTAGATTATTGGAGACCCAGTACTTC; cdr3_aa: CSARLLETQYF
d_call: TRBD2; clone_size: .; j_call: TRBJ2-1; v_call: TRBV7-2; cdr3_nt: TGTGCCAGCAGCCAGACTAGCGGGAGGGCTCCTATTCTCTTC; cdr3_aa: CASSQTSGRAPILF
d_call: .; clone_size: .; j_call: TRBJ1-4; v_call: TRBV4-1; cdr3_nt: TGCGCCAGCAGCCAAGGGACGGCGGTGCAGGTGTTTTTT; cdr3_aa: CASSQGTAVQVFF
d_call: .; clone_size: .; j_call: TRBJ1-1; v_call: TRBV7-9; cdr3_nt: TGTGCCAGCAGCTTGCTACAGAACACTGAAGCTTTCTTT; cdr3_aa: CASSLLQNTEAFF
d_call: .; clone_size: .; j_call: TRBJ2-6; v_call: TRBV9; cdr3_nt: TGTGCCAGCAGCACAAGCTCCTCTGGGGCCAACGTCCTGACTTTC; cdr3_aa: CASSTSSSGANVLTF
d_call: .; clone_size: .; j_call: TRBJ2-5; v_call: TRBV30; cdr3_nt: TGTGCCTGGACTCCAGGGAGGCTCCTTCGAGAGACCCAGTACTTC; cdr3_aa: CAWTPGRLLRETQYF
d_call: .; clone_size: .; j_call: TRBJ2-5; v_call: TRBV2; cdr3_nt: TGTGCCAGCGCGGGCGGAGAGACCCAGTACTTC; cdr3_aa: CASAGGETQYF
d_call: .; clone_size: .; j_call: TRBJ1-4; v_call: TRBV9; cdr3_nt: TGTGCCAGCAGCGTGAGGCCTGCGGCTAATGAAAAACTGTTTTTT; cdr3_aa: CASSVRPAANEKLFF
d_call: .; clone_size: .; j_call: TRBJ2-1; v_call: TRBV9; cdr3_nt: TGTGCCAGCAGCATAGACGACCGGAGCTCCTACAATGAGCAGTTCTTC; cdr3_aa: CASSIDDRSSYNEQFF
d_call: TRBD1; clone_size: .; j_call: TRBJ2-5; v_call: TRBV12-5; cdr3_nt: TGTGCTAGTGGTTTTGGACAGGGAGGAGGGGAGACCCAGTACTTC; cdr3_aa: CASGFGQGGGETQYF
d_call: TRBD2; clone_size: .; j_call: TRBJ2-3; v_call: TRBV6-4; cdr3_nt: TGTGCCAGCAGTGGTAACGGGAGGGCTTCCGATACGCAGTATTTT; cdr3_aa: CASSGNGRASDTQYF
d_call: .; clone_size: .; j_call: TRBJ2-3; v_call: TRBV5-1; cdr3_nt: TGCGCCAGCAGCTTGGGAGTAGCGGACACAGATACGCAGTATTTT; cdr3_aa: CASSLGVADTDTQYF
d_call: .; clone_size: once; j_call: TRBJ1-1; v_call: TRBV10-3; cdr3_nt: TGTGCCATCAGTTCACAGGGTGGGAGTGAAGCTTTCTTT; cdr3_aa: CAISSQGGSEAFF
d_call: TRBD2; clone_size: .; j_call: TRBJ2-3; v_call: TRBV11-3; cdr3_nt: TGTGCCAGCAGCTTCCGGGCGGGAGGCGGCACAGATACGCAGTATTTT; cdr3_aa: CASSFRAGGGTDTQYF
d_call: TRBD2; clone_size: once; j_call: TRBJ2-3; v_call: TRBV2; cdr3_nt: TGTGCCAGCAGAGGACTAGCCGATACGCAGTATTTT; cdr3_aa: CASRGLADTQYF
d_call: .; clone_size: .; j_call: TRBJ2-7; v_call: TRBV11-3; cdr3_nt: TGTGCCAGCAGCTTTACCAACGACGAGCAGTACTTC; cdr3_aa: CASSFTNDEQYF
d_call: .; clone_size: .; j_call: TRBJ2-3; v_call: TRBV4-3; cdr3_nt: TGCGCCAGCAGCATCAGGGCCGGAGGCACAGATACGCAGTATTTT; cdr3_aa: CASSIRAGGTDTQYF
d_call: .; clone_size: .; j_call: TRBJ2-4; v_call: TRBV9; cdr3_nt: TGTGCCAGCAGCGTGGACGTAGCCAAAAACATTCAGTACTTC; cdr3_aa: CASSVDVAKNIQYF
d_call: TRBD1; clone_size: .; j_call: TRBJ2-7; v_call: TRBV18; cdr3_nt: TGTGCCAGCTCTCGACAGGGCTGGGAGCAGTACTTC; cdr3_aa: CASSRQGWEQYF
d_call: TRBD1; clone_size: .; j_call: TRBJ2-2; v_call: TRBV28; cdr3_nt: TGTGCCAGCAGTTTGCTACAGGGGGTAGACACCGGGGAGCTGTTTTTT; cdr3_aa: CASSLLQGVDTGELFF
d_call: TRBD1; clone_size: .; j_call: TRBJ1-4; v_call: TRBV7-9; cdr3_nt: TGTGCCAGCAGCCCGGGACAGCAGAATGAAAAACTGTTTTTT; cdr3_aa: CASSPGQQNEKLFF
d_call: .; clone_size: .; j_call: TRBJ2-3; v_call: TRBV5-1; cdr3_nt: TGCGCCAGCAGCTCAGGACCGGCGGTTTTTGGAGGGAGGACAGATACGCAGTATTTT; cdr3_aa: CASSSGPAVFGGRTDTQYF
d_call: .; clone_size: once; j_call: TRBJ1-5; v_call: TRBV21-1; cdr3_nt: TGTGCCAGCAGCATAGGTCAGCCCCAGCATTTT; cdr3_aa: CASSIGQPQHF